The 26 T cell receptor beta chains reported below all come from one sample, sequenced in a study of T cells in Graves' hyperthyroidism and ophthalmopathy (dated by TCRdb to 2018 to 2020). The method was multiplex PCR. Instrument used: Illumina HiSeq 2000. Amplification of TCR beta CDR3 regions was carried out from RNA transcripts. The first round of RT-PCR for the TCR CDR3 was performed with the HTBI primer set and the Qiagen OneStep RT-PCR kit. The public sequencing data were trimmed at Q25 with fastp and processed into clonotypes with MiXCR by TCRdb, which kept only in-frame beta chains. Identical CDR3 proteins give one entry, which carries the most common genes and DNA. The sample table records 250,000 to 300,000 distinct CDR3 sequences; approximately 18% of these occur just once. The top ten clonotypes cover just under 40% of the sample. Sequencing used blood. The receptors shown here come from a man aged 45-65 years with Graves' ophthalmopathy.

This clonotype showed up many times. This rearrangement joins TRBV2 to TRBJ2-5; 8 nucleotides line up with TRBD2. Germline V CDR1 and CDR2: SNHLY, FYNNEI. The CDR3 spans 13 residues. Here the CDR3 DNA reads TGTGCTAAAGGAAGCGGGAGCGGAGAGACCCAGTACTTC. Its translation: CAKGSGSGETQYF.

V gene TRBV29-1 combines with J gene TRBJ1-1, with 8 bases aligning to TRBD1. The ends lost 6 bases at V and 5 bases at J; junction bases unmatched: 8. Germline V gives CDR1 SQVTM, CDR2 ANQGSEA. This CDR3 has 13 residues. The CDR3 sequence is CSVLAGGRTEAFF. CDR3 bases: TGCAGCGTCCTCGCAGGGGGCAGGACTGAAGCTTTCTTT. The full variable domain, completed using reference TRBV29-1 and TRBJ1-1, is SAVISQKPSRDICQRGTSLTIQCQVDSQVTMMFWYRQQPGQSLTLIATANQGSEATYESGFVIDKFPISRPNLTFSTLTVSNMSPEDSSIYLCSVLAGGRTEAFFGQGTRLTVV.

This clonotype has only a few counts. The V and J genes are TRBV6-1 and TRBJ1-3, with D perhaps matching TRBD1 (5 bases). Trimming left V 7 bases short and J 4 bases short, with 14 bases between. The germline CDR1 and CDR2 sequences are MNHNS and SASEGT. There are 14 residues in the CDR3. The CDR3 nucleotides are TGTGCCAGCACCCTTGGGGGGTCAGGAAACACCATATATTTT. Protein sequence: CASTLGGSGNTIYF.

CDR3 DNA: TGTGCCAGCTCCGTGACTCAAAGGAGCTCCTACGAGCAGTACTTC. Translated: CASSVTQRSSYEQYF. V usage is TRBV18 and J usage is TRBJ2-7; D ambiguous. V was trimmed by 6 bases and J by 0 bases, leaving 15 bases between them. Germline loops: CDR1 KGHSH, CDR2 LQKENI. This CDR3 has 15 amino acids.

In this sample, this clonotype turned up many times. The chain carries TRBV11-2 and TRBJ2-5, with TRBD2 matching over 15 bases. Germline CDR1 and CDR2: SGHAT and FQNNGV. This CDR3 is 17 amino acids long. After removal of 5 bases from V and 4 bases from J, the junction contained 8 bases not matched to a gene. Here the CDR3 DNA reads TGTGCCAGCAGCGCCCGGACTAGCGGGAGGGCCTTAGAGACCCAGTACTTC. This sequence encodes CASSARTSGRALETQYF.

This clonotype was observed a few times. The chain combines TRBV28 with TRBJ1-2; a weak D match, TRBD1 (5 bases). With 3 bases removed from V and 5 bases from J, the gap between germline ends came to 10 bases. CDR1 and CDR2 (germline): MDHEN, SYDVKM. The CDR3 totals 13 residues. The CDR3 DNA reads TGTGCCAGCAGTTTCGGGACTGTGTATGGCTACACCTTC. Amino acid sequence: CASSFGTVYGYTF.

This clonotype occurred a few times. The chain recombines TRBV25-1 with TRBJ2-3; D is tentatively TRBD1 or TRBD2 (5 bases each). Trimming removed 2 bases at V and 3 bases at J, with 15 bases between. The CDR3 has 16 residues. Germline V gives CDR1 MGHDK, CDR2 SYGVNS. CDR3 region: CASSELASGPTDTQYF. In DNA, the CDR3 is TGTGCCAGCAGTGAACTTGCGTCGGGACCGACAGATACGCAGTATTTT. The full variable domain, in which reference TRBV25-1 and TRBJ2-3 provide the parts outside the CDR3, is EADIYQTPRYLVIGTGKKITLECSQTMGHDKMYWYQQDPGMELHLIHYSYGVNSTEKGDLSSESTVSRIRTEHFPLTLESARPSHTSQYLCASSELASGPTDTQYFGPGTRLTVL.

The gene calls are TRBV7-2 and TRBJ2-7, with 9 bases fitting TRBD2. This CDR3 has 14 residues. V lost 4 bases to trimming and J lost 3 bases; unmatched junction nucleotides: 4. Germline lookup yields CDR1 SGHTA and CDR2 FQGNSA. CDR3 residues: CASSSTSGYYEQYF. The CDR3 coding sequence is TGTGCCAGCAGCTCGACTAGCGGTTACTACGAGCAGTACTTC.

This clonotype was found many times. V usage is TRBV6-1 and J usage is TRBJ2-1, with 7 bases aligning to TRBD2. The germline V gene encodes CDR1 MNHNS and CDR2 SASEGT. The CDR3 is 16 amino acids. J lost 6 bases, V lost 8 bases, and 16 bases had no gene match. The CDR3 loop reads CASPGVAGVLGNEQFF. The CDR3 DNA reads TGTGCCAGCCCCGGGGTCGCGGGAGTATTAGGCAATGAGCAGTTCTTC.

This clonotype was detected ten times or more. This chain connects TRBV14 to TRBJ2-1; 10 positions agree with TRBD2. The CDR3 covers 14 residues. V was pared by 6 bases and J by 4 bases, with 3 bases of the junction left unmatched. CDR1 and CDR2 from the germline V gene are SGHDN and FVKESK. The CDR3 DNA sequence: TGTGCCAGCAGGTCAGCGGGAGGGTACAATGAGCAGTTCTTC. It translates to CASRSAGGYNEQFF.

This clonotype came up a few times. The CDR3 coding sequence is TGTGCCAGCAGTTACTTATCCGTGCGGTACCAAGAGACCCAGTACTTC. Amino acids: CASSYLSVRYQETQYF. V is TRBV6-5 and J is TRBJ2-5; the D is unclear. CDR3 length: 16 residues. The germline V gene has CDR1 MNHEY and CDR2 SVGAGI. V dropped 1 base and J dropped 0 bases, with 12 bases sitting between them.

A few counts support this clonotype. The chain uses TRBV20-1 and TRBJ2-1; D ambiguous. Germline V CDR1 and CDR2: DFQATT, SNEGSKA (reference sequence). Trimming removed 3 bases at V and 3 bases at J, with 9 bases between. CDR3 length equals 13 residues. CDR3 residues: CSASLGIYNEQFF. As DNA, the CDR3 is TGCAGTGCTAGTCTTGGGATCTACAATGAGCAGTTCTTC.

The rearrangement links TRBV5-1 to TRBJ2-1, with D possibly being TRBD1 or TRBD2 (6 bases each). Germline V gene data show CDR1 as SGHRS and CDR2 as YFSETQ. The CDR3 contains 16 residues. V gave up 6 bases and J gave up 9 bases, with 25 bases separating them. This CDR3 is CASTQGSGPLRGEQFF. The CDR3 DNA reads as TGCGCCAGCACCCAGGGGAGCGGGCCTCTCCGGGGTGAGCAGTTCTTC.

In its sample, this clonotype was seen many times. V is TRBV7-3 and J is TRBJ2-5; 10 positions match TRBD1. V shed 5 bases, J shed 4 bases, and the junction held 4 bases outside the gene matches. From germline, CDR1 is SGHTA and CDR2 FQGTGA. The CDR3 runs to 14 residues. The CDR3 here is CASSHGDRGETQYF. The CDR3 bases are TGTGCCAGCAGCCACGGGGACAGGGGAGAGACCCAGTACTTC.

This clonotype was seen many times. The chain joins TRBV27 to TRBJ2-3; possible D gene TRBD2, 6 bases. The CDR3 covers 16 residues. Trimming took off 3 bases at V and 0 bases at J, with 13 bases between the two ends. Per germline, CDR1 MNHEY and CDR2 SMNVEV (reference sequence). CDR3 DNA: TGTGCCAGCAGTTTCTCTAGCGCGTCTAGCACAGATACGCAGTATTTT. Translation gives CASSFSSASSTDTQYF.

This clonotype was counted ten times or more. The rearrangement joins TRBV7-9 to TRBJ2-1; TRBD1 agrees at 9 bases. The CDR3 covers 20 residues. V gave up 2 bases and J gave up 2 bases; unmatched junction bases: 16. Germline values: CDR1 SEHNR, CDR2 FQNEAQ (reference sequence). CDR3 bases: TGTGCCAGCAGCTTACCTGTCCCGGGACAGGGACAGACGACCTACAATGAGCAGTTCTTC. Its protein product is CASSLPVPGQGQTTYNEQFF.

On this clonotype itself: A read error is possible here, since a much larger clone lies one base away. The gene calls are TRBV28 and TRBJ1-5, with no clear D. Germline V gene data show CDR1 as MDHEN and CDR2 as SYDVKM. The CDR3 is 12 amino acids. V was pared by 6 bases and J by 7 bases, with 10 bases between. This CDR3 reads CASSSQKQPQHF. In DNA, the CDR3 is TGTGCCAGCAGCTCCCAAAAACAGCCCCAGCATTTT.

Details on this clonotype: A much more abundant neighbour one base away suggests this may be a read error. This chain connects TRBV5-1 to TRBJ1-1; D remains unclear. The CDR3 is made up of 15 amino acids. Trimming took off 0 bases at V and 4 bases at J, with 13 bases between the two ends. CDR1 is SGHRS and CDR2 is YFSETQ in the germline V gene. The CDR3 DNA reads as TGCGCCAGCAGCTTGGGGACTCCCCCAGGCACTGAAGCTTTCTTT. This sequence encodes CASSLGTPPGTEAFF.

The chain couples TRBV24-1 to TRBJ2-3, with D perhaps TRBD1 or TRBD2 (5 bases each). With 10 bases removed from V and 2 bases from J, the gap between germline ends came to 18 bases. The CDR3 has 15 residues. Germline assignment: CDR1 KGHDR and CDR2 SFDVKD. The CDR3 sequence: CATRGDGKHTDTQYF. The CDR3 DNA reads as TGTGCCACTAGGGGAGATGGAAAACACACAGATACGCAGTATTTT.

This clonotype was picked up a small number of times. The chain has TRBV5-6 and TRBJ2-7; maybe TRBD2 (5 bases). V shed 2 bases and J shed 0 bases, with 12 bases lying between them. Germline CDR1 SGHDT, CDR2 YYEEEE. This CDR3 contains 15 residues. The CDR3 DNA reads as TGTGCCAGCAGCTTAATGCGGGTCCACTCCTACGAGCAGTACTTC. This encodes CASSLMRVHSYEQYF.

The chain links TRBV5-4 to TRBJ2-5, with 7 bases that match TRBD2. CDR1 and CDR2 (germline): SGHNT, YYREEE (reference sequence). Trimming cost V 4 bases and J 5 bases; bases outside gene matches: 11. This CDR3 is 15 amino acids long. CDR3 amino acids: CASSGAGRDRETQYF. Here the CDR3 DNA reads TGTGCCAGCAGCGGAGCGGGAAGGGACCGGGAGACCCAGTACTTC.

The CDR3 DNA reads as TGTGCCACCAGCAGAGAACTAGCGGGAGGGCAGCCCCCAGATACGCAGTATTTT. Translating it yields CATSRELAGGQPPDTQYF. The J gene is TRBJ2-3, the V gene TRBV15, with TRBD2 matching over 13 bases. From germline, CDR1 is LNHNV and CDR2 YYDKDF (reference sequence). The J segment lost 4 bases and the V segment lost 0 bases, leaving 7 bases of the junction unmatched. CDR3 size: 18 residues.

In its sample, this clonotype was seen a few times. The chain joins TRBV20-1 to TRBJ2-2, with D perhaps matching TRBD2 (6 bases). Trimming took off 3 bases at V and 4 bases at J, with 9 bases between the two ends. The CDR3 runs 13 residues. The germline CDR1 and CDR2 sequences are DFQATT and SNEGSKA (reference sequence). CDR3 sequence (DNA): TGCAGTGCTAGGACTAGTGCCACCGGGGAGCTGTTTTTT. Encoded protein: CSARTSATGELFF.

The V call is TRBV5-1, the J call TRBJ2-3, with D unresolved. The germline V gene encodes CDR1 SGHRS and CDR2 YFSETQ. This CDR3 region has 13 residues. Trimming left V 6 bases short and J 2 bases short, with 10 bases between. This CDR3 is CASTTDDTDTQYF. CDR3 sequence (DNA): TGCGCCAGCACCACGGATGACACAGATACGCAGTATTTT.

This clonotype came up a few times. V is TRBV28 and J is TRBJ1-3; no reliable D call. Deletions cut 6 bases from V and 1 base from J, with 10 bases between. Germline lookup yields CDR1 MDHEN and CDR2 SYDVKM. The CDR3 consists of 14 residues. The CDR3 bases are TGTGCCAGCAGGGCGAAAGTTTCTGGAAACACCATATATTTT. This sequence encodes CASRAKVSGNTIYF. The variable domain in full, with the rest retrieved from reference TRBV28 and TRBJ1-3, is DVKVTQSSRYLVKRTGEKVFLECVQDMDHENMFWYRQDPGLGLRLIYFSYDVKMKEKGDIPEGYSVSREKKERFSLILESASTNQTSMYLCASRAKVSGNTIYFGEGSWLTVV.

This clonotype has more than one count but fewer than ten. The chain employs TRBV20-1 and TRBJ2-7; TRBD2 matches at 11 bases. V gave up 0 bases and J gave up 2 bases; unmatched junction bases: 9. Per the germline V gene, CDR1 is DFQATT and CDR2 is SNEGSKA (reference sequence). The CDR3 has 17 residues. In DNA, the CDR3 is TGCAGTGCTAGAGATCTTCTAGCGGGAGGCCACCCCTACGAGCAGTACTTC. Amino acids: CSARDLLAGGHPYEQYF.